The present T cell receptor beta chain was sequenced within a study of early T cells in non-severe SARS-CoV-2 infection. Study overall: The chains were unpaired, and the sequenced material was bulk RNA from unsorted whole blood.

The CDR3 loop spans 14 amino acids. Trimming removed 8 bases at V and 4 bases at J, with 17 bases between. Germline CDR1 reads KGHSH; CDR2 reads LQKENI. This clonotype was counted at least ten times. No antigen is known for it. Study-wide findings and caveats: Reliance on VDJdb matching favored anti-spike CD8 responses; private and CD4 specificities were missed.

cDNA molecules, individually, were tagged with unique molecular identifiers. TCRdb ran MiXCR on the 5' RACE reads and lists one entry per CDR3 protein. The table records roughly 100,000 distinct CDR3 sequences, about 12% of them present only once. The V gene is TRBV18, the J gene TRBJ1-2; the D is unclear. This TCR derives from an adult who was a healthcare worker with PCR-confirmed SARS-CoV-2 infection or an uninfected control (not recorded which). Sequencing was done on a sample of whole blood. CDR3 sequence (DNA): TGTGCCAGCCACTCAGGACGTAACCTCTATGGCTACACCTTC. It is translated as CASHSGRNLYGYTF.